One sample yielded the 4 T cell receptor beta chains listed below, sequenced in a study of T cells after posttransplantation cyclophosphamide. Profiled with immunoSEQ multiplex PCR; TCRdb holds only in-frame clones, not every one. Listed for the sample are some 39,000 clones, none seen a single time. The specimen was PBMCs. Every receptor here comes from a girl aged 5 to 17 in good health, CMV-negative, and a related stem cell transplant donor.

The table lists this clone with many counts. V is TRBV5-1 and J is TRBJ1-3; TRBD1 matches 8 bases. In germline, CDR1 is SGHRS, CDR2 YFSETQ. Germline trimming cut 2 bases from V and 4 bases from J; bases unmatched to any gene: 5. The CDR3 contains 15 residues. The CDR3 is CASSLGQGIGNTIYF. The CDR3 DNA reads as TGCGCCAGCAGCTTAGGACAGGGAATCGGAAACACCATATATTTT.

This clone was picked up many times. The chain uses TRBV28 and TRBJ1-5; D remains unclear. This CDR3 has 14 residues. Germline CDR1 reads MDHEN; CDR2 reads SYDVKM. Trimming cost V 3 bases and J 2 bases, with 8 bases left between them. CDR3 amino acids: CASSFPSGNQPQHF. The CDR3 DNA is TGTGCCAGCAGTTTCCCCTCTGGCAATCAGCCCCAGCATTTT.

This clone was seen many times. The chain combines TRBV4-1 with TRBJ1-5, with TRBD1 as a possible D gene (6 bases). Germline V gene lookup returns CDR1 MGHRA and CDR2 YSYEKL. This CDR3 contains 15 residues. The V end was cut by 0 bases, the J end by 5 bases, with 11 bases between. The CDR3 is CASSQDPGEYQPQHF. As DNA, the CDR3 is TGCGCCAGCAGCCAAGATCCAGGGGAATATCAGCCCCAGCATTTT.

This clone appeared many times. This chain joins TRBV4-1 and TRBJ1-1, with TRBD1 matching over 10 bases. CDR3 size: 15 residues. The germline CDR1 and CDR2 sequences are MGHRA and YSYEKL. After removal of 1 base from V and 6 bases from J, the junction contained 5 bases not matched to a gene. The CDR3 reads CASSQASGTGAEAFF. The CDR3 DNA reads TGCGCCAGCAGCCAAGCCTCCGGGACAGGGGCTGAAGCTTTCTTT.